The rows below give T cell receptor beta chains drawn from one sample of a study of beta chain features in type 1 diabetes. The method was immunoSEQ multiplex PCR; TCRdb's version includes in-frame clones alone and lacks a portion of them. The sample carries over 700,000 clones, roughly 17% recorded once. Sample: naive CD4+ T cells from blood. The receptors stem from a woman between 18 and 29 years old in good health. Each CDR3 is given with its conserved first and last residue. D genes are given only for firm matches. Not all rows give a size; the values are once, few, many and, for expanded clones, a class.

CDR3 protein: CASSSRTSGRRDNEQFF
CDR3 DNA: TGTGCCAGCAGCTCTAGGACTAGCGGGAGAAGAGACAATGAGCAGTTCTTC
J gene: TRBJ2-1
D gene: TRBD2
clone size: few
V gene: TRBV7-9

CDR3 protein: CASSWGYGNQPQHF
CDR3 DNA: TGTGCCAGCAGCTGGGGATACGGCAATCAGCCCCAGCATTTT
J gene: TRBJ1-5
D gene: .
clone size: few
V gene: TRBV7-3

CDR3 protein: CASSSLRQGSYGYTF
CDR3 DNA: TGTGCCAGCAGCTCGTTACGGCAGGGATCCTATGGCTACACCTTC
J gene: TRBJ1-2
D gene: .
clone size: few
V gene: TRBV7-8

CDR3 protein: CASRKLGILNYGYTF
CDR3 DNA: TGTGCCAGCAGGAAACTGGGTATTCTTAACTATGGCTACACCTTC
J gene: TRBJ1-2
D gene: .
clone size: .
V gene: TRBV13

CDR3 protein: CSVEDRVTYEQYF
CDR3 DNA: TGCAGCGTCGAGGACAGGGTCACCTACGAGCAGTACTTC
J gene: TRBJ2-7
D gene: TRBD1
clone size: few
V gene: TRBV29-1

CDR3 protein: CASSFRQGYEQYF
CDR3 DNA: TGTGCCAGCAGCTTTAGACAGGGTTACGAGCAGTACTTC
J gene: TRBJ2-7
D gene: TRBD1
clone size: few
V gene: TRBV7-2

CDR3 protein: CASTSASASLREQFF
CDR3 DNA: TGTGCCAGCACCTCGGCCAGCGCTTCCCTGCGGGAGCAGTTCTTC
J gene: TRBJ2-1
D gene: .
clone size: .
V gene: TRBV28

CDR3 protein: CASSPPTREESEQYF
CDR3 DNA: TGTGCCAGCTCACCACCGACCCGGGAGGAAAGCGAGCAGTACTTC
J gene: TRBJ2-7
D gene: TRBD2
clone size: .
V gene: TRBV18

CDR3 protein: CASSSLPAYEQYF
CDR3 DNA: TGTGCCAGCAGCTCCCTTCCCGCCTACGAGCAGTACTTC
J gene: TRBJ2-7
D gene: .
clone size: few
V gene: TRBV7-9

CDR3 protein: CASSRSRLAGEVNTGELFF
CDR3 DNA: TGTGCCAGCAGCCGCTCTCGACTAGCGGGAGAAGTGAACACCGGGGAGCTGTTTTTT
J gene: TRBJ2-2
D gene: TRBD2
clone size: .
V gene: TRBV7-2

CDR3 protein: CASSLGASSYNEQFF
CDR3 DNA: TGCGCCAGCAGCTTAGGGGCTAGCTCCTACAATGAGCAGTTCTTC
J gene: TRBJ2-1
D gene: .
clone size: .
V gene: TRBV4-1

CDR3 protein: CASKDRGIEQYF
CDR3 DNA: TGTGCCAGCAAAGACAGGGGGATCGAGCAGTACTTC
J gene: TRBJ2-7
D gene: TRBD1
clone size: .
V gene: TRBV27

CDR3 protein: CASSLADRNTIYF
CDR3 DNA: TGTGCCAGCAGTTTGGCGGATCGAAACACCATATATTTT
J gene: TRBJ1-3
D gene: .
clone size: .
V gene: TRBV28

CDR3 protein: CASSQDPARTGRVELYGYTF
CDR3 DNA: TGCGCCAGCAGCCAAGATCCCGCTCGGACAGGGAGGGTCGAACTATATGGCTACACCTTC
J gene: TRBJ1-2
D gene: TRBD1
clone size: few
V gene: TRBV4-3

CDR3 protein: CASSYSLDQPQHF
CDR3 DNA: TGTGCCAGCAGTTACTCTCTAGATCAGCCCCAGCATTTT
J gene: TRBJ1-5
D gene: .
clone size: few
V gene: TRBV6-5

CDR3 protein: CASSLGGPYNEQFF
CDR3 DNA: TGTGCCAGCAGCTTGGGCGGGCCCTACAATGAGCAGTTCTTC
J gene: TRBJ2-1
D gene: .
clone size: .
V gene: TRBV7-2

CDR3 protein: CASSPSGSSYNEQFF
CDR3 DNA: TGTGCCAGCAGTCCTAGCGGGAGCTCCTACAATGAGCAGTTCTTC
J gene: TRBJ2-1
D gene: TRBD2
clone size: few
V gene: TRBV6-5

CDR3 protein: CATRSQGGNTIYF
CDR3 DNA: TGTGCCACCAGGAGTCAGGGAGGGAACACCATATATTTT
J gene: TRBJ1-3
D gene: .
clone size: .
V gene: TRBV28

CDR3 protein: CSGDRGVEQFF
CDR3 DNA: TGCAGTGGGGACAGGGGCGTTGAGCAGTTCTTC
J gene: TRBJ2-1
D gene: TRBD1
clone size: .
V gene: TRBV20-1

CDR3 protein: CASSHRGSFYGYTF
CDR3 DNA: TGTGCCAGCAGCCACAGGGGCTCCTTCTATGGCTACACCTTC
J gene: TRBJ1-2
D gene: .
clone size: .
V gene: TRBV14

CDR3 protein: CASSWQSSTDTQYF
CDR3 DNA: TGTGCCAGCAGTTGGCAATCTAGCACAGATACGCAGTATTTT
J gene: TRBJ2-3
D gene: .
clone size: .
V gene: TRBV27

CDR3 protein: CASSPGRDQPQHF
CDR3 DNA: TGTGCCAGCTCACCGGGCAGGGATCAGCCCCAGCATTTT
J gene: TRBJ1-5
D gene: .
clone size: few
V gene: TRBV18

CDR3 protein: CASSQDLVNGADTQYF
CDR3 DNA: TGTGCCAGCAGCCAAGATTTAGTTAACGGCGCAGATACGCAGTATTTT
J gene: TRBJ2-3
D gene: .
clone size: few
V gene: TRBV4-2

CDR3 protein: CASSLVSGETQYF
CDR3 DNA: TGTGCCAGCAGCTTAGTTTCCGGGGAGACCCAGTACTTC
J gene: TRBJ2-5
D gene: .
clone size: .
V gene: TRBV7-2

CDR3 protein: CASSDFLGNNEQFF
CDR3 DNA: TGTGCCAGCAGTGATTTCTTAGGGAACAATGAGCAGTTCTTC
J gene: TRBJ2-1
D gene: .
clone size: few
V gene: TRBV2

CDR3 protein: CASSLDRSVMNTEAFF
CDR3 DNA: TGCGCCAGCAGCTTAGACAGGAGTGTTATGAACACTGAAGCTTTCTTT
J gene: TRBJ1-1
D gene: .
clone size: .
V gene: TRBV5-1

CDR3 protein: CATSRGGTGGGTEAFF
CDR3 DNA: TGTGCCACCAGCAGAGGGGGAACAGGGGGTGGAACTGAAGCTTTCTTT
J gene: TRBJ1-1
D gene: TRBD1
clone size: .
V gene: TRBV15

CDR3 protein: CASRLQGGQETQYF
CDR3 DNA: TGTGCCAGCCGCCTACAGGGCGGCCAGGAGACCCAGTACTTC
J gene: TRBJ2-5
D gene: .
clone size: .
V gene: TRBV6-6

CDR3 protein: CASSSTSDPIFEQYF
CDR3 DNA: TGTGCCAGCAGCTCAACTAGCGACCCCATCTTCGAGCAGTACTTC
J gene: TRBJ2-7
D gene: TRBD2
clone size: .
V gene: TRBV7-9

CDR3 protein: CASSLDVVNTGELFF
CDR3 DNA: TGTGCCAGCAGCTTAGACGTTGTGAACACCGGGGAGCTGTTTTTT
J gene: TRBJ2-2
D gene: .
clone size: .
V gene: TRBV7-2

CDR3 protein: CASRIEGLTMNTEAFF
CDR3 DNA: TGCGCCAGCAGGATTGAGGGACTGACCATGAACACTGAAGCTTTCTTT
J gene: TRBJ1-1
D gene: .
clone size: .
V gene: TRBV5-1

CDR3 protein: CAISASAETAQYF
CDR3 DNA: TGTGCCATCAGCGCCTCGGCGGAGACGGCCCAGTACTTC
J gene: TRBJ2-5
D gene: .
clone size: .
V gene: TRBV10-3

CDR3 protein: CASKRYTYNEQFF
CDR3 DNA: TGTGCCAGCAAGCGGTACACCTACAATGAGCAGTTCTTC
J gene: TRBJ2-1
D gene: .
clone size: .
V gene: TRBV2

CDR3 protein: CASSLGLGTAWTEAFF
CDR3 DNA: TGTGCCAGCAGCTTAGGCCTTGGGACAGCGTGGACTGAAGCTTTCTTT
J gene: TRBJ1-1
D gene: TRBD1
clone size: few
V gene: TRBV7-9

CDR3 protein: CSAGDRTRGNTIYF
CDR3 DNA: TGCAGCGCGGGGGACAGAACGAGAGGAAACACCATATATTTT
J gene: TRBJ1-3
D gene: TRBD1
clone size: few
V gene: TRBV29-1

CDR3 protein: CASSSGDGANVLTF
CDR3 DNA: TGTGCCAGCAGCTCAGGGGACGGGGCCAACGTCCTGACTTTC
J gene: TRBJ2-6
D gene: .
clone size: few
V gene: TRBV11-2

CDR3 protein: CASRHGTDNYGYTF
CDR3 DNA: TGTGCCAGCAGGCACGGGACGGATAACTATGGCTACACCTTC
J gene: TRBJ1-2
D gene: .
clone size: .
V gene: TRBV2

CDR3 protein: CAISREGQGYNEQFF
CDR3 DNA: TGTGCCATCAGTCGCGAGGGACAGGGGTACAATGAGCAGTTCTTC
J gene: TRBJ2-1
D gene: TRBD1
clone size: few
V gene: TRBV6-5

CDR3 protein: CASSHGQTNTEAFF
CDR3 DNA: TGCGCCAGCAGCCACGGACAGACGAACACTGAAGCTTTCTTT
J gene: TRBJ1-1
D gene: .
clone size: .
V gene: TRBV4-3

CDR3 protein: CASKRTTGARNYGYTF
CDR3 DNA: TGTGCCAGTAAACGAACGACAGGGGCACGGAACTATGGCTACACCTTC
J gene: TRBJ1-2
D gene: TRBD1
clone size: few
V gene: TRBV19

CDR3 protein: CASRLTSGSEEQYF
CDR3 DNA: TGCGCCAGCAGACTTACTAGCGGGAGTGAGGAGCAGTACTTC
J gene: TRBJ2-7
D gene: TRBD2
clone size: .
V gene: TRBV5-1

CDR3 protein: CAIGQRDTDTQYF
CDR3 DNA: TGTGCCATCGGCCAGCGGGACACAGATACGCAGTATTTT
J gene: TRBJ2-3
D gene: TRBD2
clone size: few
V gene: TRBV10-3

CDR3 protein: CASRPGGRDTEAFF
CDR3 DNA: TGTGCCAGCAGACCAGGGGGCAGGGACACTGAAGCTTTCTTT
J gene: TRBJ1-1
D gene: TRBD1
clone size: few
V gene: TRBV5-4

CDR3 protein: CASSGPGLAGVSYEQYF
CDR3 DNA: TGTGCCAGCTCAGGCCCGGGACTAGCGGGGGTATCCTACGAGCAGTACTTC
J gene: TRBJ2-7
D gene: TRBD2
clone size: .
V gene: TRBV18

CDR3 protein: CASRGSYLSYNEQFF
CDR3 DNA: TGTGCCAGCAGAGGATCTTACCTCTCCTACAATGAGCAGTTCTTC
J gene: TRBJ2-1
D gene: .
clone size: .
V gene: TRBV2

CDR3 protein: CASSDRGLNEQYF
CDR3 DNA: TGTGCCAGCAGTGACAGGGGTCTAAACGAGCAGTACTTC
J gene: TRBJ2-7
D gene: TRBD1
clone size: few
V gene: TRBV6-5

CDR3 protein: CSASNGDTIYF
CDR3 DNA: TGCAGTGCTTCGAACGGGGACACCATATATTTT
J gene: TRBJ1-3
D gene: .
clone size: .
V gene: TRBV20-1

CDR3 protein: CASSRDTIYEQYF
CDR3 DNA: TGTGCCAGTAGTCGGGACACCATCTACGAGCAGTACTTC
J gene: TRBJ2-7
D gene: .
clone size: few
V gene: TRBV19